The TCR beta chain described here comes from a study of PD-L1 blockade in urothelial cancer. Study-wide background: Reported median T cell count for blood samples was more than 110,000.

Using immunoSEQ multiplex PCR, the repertoire was profiled, and TCRdb retains in-frame clones only, with some absent. This repertoire shows 40,000 to 55,000 clones, more than 70% found once; its top ten account for approximately 25%. Sample time point: pretreatment peripheral blood. Germline trimming cut 0 bases from V and 5 bases from J; bases unmatched to any gene: 7. CDR1 LGHNA and CDR2 YSLEER come from the germline V gene. The CDR3 sequence is 17 residues long. The rearrangement joins TRBV4-3 to TRBJ1-2; 12 nucleotides agree with TRBD1. The sequences come from PBMCs, collected around atezolizumab (anti-PD-L1) treatment. The TCR comes from a donor at least 40 years old with urothelial cancer. CDR3: CASSQERWDRGPYGYTF. The DNA for the CDR3 is TGCGCCAGCAGCCAAGAGAGGTGGGACAGGGGGCCATATGGCTACACCTTC.